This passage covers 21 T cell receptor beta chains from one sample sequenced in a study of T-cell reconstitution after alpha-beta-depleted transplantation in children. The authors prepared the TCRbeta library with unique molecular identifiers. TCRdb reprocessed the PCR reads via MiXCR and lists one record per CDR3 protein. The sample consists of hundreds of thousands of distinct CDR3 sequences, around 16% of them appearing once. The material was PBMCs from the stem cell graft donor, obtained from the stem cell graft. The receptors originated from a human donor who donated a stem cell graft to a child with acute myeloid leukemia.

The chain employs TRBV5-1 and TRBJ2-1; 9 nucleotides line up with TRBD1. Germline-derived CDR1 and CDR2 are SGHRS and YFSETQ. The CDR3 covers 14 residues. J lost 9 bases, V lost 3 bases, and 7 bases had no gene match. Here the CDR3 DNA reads TGCGCCAGCAGCTGGGGGACAGGGTTCGGTGAGCAGTTCTTC. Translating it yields CASSWGTGFGEQFF.

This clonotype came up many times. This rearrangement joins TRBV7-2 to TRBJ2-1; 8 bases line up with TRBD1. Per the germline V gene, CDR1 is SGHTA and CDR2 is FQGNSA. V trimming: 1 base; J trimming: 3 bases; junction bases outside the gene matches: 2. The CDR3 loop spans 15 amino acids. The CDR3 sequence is CASSLGRGLYNEQFF. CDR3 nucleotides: TGTGCCAGCAGCTTAGGCAGGGGGCTCTACAATGAGCAGTTCTTC.

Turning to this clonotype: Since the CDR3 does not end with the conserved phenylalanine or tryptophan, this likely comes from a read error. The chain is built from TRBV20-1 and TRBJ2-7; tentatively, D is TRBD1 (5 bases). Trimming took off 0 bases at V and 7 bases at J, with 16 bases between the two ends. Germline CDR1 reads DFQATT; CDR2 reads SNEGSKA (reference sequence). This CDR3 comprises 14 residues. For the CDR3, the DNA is TGCAGTGCTAGAGATAAAAGGACAATCTTTGAGCAGTACTCC. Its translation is CSARDKRTIFEQYS.

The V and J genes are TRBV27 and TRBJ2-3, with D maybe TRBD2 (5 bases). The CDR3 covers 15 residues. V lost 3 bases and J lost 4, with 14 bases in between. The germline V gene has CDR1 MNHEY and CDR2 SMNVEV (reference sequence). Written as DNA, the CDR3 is TGTGCCAGCAGTTTTGGGCAACTTAGCGCAGATACGCAGTATTTT. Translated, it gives CASSFGQLSADTQYF.

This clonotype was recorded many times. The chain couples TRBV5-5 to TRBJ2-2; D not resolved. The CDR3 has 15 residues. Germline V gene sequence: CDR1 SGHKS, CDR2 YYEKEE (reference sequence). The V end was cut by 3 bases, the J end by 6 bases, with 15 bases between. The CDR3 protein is CASSSGPVAAGELFF. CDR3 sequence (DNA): TGTGCCAGCAGCTCTGGGCCCGTGGCGGCCGGGGAGCTGTTTTTT.

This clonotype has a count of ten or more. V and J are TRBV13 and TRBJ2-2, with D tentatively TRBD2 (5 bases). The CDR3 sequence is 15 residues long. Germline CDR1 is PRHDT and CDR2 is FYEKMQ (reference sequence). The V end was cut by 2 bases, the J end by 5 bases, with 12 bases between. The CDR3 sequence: CASSLQEEGTGELFF. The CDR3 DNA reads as TGTGCCAGCAGCTTACAGGAAGAGGGAACCGGGGAGCTGTTTTTT.

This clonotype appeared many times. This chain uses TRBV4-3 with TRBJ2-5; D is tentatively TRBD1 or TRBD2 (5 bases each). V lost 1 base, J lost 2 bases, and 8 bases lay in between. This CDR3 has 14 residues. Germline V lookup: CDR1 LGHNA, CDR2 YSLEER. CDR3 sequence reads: CASSQGGAQETQYF. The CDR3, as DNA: TGCGCCAGCAGCCAAGGAGGGGCACAAGAGACCCAGTACTTC.

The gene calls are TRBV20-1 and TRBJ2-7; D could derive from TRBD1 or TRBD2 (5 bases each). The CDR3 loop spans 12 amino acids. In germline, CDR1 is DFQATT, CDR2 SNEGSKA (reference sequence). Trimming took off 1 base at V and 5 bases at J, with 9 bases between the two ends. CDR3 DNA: TGCAGTGCTAGAGTGGGGGTAAACGAGCAGTACTTC. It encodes CSARVGVNEQYF.

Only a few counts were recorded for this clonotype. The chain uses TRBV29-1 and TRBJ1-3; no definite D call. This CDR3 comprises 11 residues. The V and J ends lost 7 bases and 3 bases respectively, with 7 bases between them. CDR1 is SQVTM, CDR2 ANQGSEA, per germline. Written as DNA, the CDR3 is TGCAGCGGGGGAATTGGAAACACCATATATTTT. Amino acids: CSGGIGNTIYF.

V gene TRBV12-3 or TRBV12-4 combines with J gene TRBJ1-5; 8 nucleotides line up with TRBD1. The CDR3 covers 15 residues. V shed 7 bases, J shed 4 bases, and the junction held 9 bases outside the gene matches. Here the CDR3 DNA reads TGTGCCAGCACCGACAGGGGCTTTCGGAATCAGCCCCAGCATTTT. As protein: CASTDRGFRNQPQHF.

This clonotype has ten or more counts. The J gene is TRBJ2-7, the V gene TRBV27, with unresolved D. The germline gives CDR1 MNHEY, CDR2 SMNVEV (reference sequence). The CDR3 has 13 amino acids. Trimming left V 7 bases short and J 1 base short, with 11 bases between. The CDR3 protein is CASTSDGSYEQYF. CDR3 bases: TGTGCCAGCACCTCGGACGGTTCCTACGAGCAGTACTTC.

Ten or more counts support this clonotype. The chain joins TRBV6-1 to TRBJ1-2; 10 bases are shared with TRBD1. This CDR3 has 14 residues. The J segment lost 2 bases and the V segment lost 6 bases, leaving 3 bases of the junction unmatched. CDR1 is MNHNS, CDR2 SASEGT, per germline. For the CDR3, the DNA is TGTGCCAGCAGCCGGGACAGGGGAAACTATGGCTACACCTTC. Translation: CASSRDRGNYGYTF.

The DNA of the CDR3 is TGTGCCAGCAGCTTAAGTCCCGGGACAGGGGGATCTGGGGCCAACGTCCTGACTTTC. This gives the protein CASSLSPGTGGSGANVLTF. V and J are TRBV7-3 and TRBJ2-6; 11 nucleotides match TRBD1. The germline V gene encodes CDR1 SGHTA and CDR2 FQGTGA. J lost 1 base, V lost 1 base, and 6 bases had no gene match. The CDR3 loop spans 19 amino acids.

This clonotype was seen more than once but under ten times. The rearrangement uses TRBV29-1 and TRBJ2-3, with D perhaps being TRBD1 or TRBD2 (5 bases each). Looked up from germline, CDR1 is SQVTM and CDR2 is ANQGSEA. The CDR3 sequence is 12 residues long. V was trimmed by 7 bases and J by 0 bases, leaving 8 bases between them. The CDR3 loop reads CSEGDSTDTQYF. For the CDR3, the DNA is TGCAGCGAAGGGGACAGCACAGATACGCAGTATTTT.

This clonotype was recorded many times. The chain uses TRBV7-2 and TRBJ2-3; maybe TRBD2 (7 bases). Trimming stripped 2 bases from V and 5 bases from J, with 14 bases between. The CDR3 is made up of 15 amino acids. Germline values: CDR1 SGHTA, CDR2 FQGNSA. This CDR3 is CASSLRGGREDTQYF. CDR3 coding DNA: TGTGCCAGCAGCTTAAGGGGGGGCCGCGAAGATACGCAGTATTTT.

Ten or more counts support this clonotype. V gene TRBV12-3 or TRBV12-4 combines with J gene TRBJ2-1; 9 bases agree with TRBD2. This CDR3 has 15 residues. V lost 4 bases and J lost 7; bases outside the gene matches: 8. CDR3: CASSSHSGGGNEQFF. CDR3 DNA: TGTGCCAGCAGTTCCCATAGCGGGGGTGGGAATGAGCAGTTCTTC.

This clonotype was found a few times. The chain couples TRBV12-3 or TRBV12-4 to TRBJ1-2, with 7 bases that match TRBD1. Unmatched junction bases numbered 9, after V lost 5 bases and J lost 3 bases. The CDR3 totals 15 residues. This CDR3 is CASSRGQPTYYGYTF. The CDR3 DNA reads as TGTGCCAGCAGTCGGGGACAGCCGACGTACTATGGCTACACCTTC.

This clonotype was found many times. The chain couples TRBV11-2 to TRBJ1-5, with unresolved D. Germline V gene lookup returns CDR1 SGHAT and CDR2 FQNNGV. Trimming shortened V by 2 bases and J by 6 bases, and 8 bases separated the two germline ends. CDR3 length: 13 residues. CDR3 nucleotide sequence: TGTGCCAGCAGCTTAAGGGAGGCTCAGCCCCAGCATTTT. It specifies CASSLREAQPQHF.

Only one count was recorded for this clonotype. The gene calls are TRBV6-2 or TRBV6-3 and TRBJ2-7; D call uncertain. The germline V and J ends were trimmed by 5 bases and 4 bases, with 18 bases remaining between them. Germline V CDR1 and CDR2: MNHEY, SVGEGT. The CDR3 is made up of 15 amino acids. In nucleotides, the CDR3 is TGTGCCAGCAGTAAACTCGGACCCAGGCTTTACGAGCAGTACGTC. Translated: CASSKLGPRLYEQYV.

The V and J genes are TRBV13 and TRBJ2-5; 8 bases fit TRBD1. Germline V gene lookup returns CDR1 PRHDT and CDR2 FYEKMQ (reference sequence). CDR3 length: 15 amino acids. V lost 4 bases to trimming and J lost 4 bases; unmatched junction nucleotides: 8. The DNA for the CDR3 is TGTGCCAGCAGCTCCTCGGACAGGGAAGGAGAGACCCAGTACTTC. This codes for CASSSSDREGETQYF.

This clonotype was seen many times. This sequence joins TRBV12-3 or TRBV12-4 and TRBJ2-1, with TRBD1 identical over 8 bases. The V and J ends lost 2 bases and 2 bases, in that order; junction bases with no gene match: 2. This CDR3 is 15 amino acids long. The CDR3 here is CASSLQGATYNEQFF. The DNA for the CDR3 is TGTGCCAGCAGTTTACAGGGGGCGACCTACAATGAGCAGTTCTTC.